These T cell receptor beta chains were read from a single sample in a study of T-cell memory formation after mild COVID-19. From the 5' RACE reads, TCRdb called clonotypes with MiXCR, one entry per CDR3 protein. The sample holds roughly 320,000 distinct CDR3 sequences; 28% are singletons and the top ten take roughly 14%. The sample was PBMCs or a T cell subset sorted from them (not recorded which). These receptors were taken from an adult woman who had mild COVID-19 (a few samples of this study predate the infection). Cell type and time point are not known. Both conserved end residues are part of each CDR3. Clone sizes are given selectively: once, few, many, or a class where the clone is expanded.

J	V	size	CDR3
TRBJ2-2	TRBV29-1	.	CSAAGTSGTGELFF
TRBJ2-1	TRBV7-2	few	CASSLERGRGYNEQFF
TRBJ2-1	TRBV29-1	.	CSAEQSPTEQFF
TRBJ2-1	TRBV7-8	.	CASSPSRRHNEQFF
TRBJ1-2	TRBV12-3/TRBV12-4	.	CASSLAPGVWYGYTF
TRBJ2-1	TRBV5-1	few	CASSGGLGTYNEQFF
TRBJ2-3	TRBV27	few	CASSLSGTGGTQYF
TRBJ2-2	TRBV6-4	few	CASRQGTGELFF
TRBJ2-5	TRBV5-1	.	CASSWRLAGGETQYF
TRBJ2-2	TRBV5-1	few	CASSRGNTGELFF
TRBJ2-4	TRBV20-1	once	CSARSPTRAKNIQYF
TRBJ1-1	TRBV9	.	CASSVDDSNTEAFF
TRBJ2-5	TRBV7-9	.	CASNRDGQETQYF
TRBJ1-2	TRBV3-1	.	CASSQGGQGHGYTF
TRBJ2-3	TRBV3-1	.	CASRRSGGSKDTQYF
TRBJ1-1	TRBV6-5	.	CASSYSWGNIEAFF
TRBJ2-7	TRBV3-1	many	CASSQDGLAEAYEQYF
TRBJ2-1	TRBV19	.	CASHARGNEQFF
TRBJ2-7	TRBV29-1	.	CSVLLSGGEQYF
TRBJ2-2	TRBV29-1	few	CSGRAGTIGELFF
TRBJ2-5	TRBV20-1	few	CSALLTLGAETQYF
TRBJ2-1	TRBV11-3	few	CASSSPFRGGGYNEQFF
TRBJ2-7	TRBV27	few	CASRTLNDLYEQYF
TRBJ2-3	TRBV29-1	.	CSVTGTGYPDTQYF